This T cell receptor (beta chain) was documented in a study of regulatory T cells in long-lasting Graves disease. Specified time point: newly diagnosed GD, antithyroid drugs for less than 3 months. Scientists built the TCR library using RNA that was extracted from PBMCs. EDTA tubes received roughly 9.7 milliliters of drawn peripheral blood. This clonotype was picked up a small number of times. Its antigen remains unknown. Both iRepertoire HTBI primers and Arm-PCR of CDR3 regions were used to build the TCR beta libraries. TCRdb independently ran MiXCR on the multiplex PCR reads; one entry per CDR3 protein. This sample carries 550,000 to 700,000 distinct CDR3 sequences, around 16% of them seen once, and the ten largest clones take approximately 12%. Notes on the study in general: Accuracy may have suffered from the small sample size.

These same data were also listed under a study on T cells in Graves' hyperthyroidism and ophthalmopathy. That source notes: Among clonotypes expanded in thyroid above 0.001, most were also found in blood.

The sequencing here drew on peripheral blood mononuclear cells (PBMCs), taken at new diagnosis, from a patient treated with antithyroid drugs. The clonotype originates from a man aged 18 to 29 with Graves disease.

CDR3 sequence: CAISESGGQGEKLFF. DNA for the CDR3: TGTGCCATCAGTGAGTCTGGGGGCCAAGGTGAAAAACTGTTTTTT. The V gene is TRBV10-3, the J gene TRBJ1-4; TRBD1 is a possible D gene (6 bases). The CDR3 length is 15 residues. Germline-derived CDR1 and CDR2 are ENHRY and SYGVKD. The V end lost 0 bases, the J end lost 7 bases, and 12 bases lay between the germline ends.